The next 5 T cell receptor beta chains were all read from a single sample in a study of OX40 agonist ivuxolimab in advanced cancers. Sequencing used immunoSEQ multiplex PCR; TCRdb keeps in-frame clones, though not all of them. The sample records 50,000 to 85,000 clones, 75% to 90% being singletons. The source material was CD4+ or CD8+ T cells sorted from blood, sampled in a trial of the OX40 agonist ivuxolimab. These receptors were collected from an adult with an advanced solid tumor such as melanoma, head and neck, liver or kidney cancer.

The chain carries TRBV30 and TRBJ1-1; D gene ambiguous. The CDR3 consists of 10 residues. The germline V gene encodes CDR1 GTSNPN and CDR2 SVGIG (reference sequence). The germline V and J ends were trimmed by 4 bases and 8 bases, with 8 bases remaining between them. The chain's CDR3 is CAWIGQEAFF. DNA of the CDR3: TGTGCCTGGATAGGTCAGGAAGCTTTCTTT.

The rearrangement links TRBV19 to TRBJ1-2; D gene unclear. The germline CDR1 and CDR2 sequences are LNHDA and SQIVND (reference sequence). The CDR3 sequence is 15 residues long. The V and J ends lost 5 bases and 5 bases respectively, with 18 bases between them. The CDR3 DNA reads TGTGCCAGTAGTGTGACCGTAATGCCGCCATATGGCTACACCTTC. Translation gives CASSVTVMPPYGYTF.

This sequence joins TRBV4-1 and TRBJ2-3, with TRBD2 matching over 10 bases. CDR1 is MGHRA and CDR2 is YSYEKL in the germline V gene. The V and J ends lost 4 bases and 2 bases, in that order; junction bases with no gene match: 9. There are 17 residues in the CDR3. This chain's CDR3 is CASSPEPGLADTDTQYF. The CDR3 bases are TGCGCCAGCAGCCCCGAGCCCGGACTAGCGGACACAGATACGCAGTATTTT.

J is TRBJ1-5 and V is TRBV21-1; TRBD1, the D gene given by the table, was not confirmed from the DNA. TRBV21-1 is a pseudogene segment. The CDR3 spans 15 residues. CDR3 loop: CASSIGDSPYQPQHF. The DNA for the CDR3 is TGTGCCAGCAGCATAGGAGACAGCCCTTATCAGCCCCAGCATTTT.

V is TRBV15 and J is TRBJ1-2; 9 positions agree with TRBD1. V shed 2 bases and J 6 bases; nucleotides not matched to a gene: 7. The CDR3 covers 15 residues. Germline V gene lookup returns CDR1 LNHNV and CDR2 YYDKDF (reference sequence). The CDR3 DNA sequence: TGTGCCACCAGCAGACAAGGGACAGGGAGTCATGGCTACACCTTC. This encodes CATSRQGTGSHGYTF.